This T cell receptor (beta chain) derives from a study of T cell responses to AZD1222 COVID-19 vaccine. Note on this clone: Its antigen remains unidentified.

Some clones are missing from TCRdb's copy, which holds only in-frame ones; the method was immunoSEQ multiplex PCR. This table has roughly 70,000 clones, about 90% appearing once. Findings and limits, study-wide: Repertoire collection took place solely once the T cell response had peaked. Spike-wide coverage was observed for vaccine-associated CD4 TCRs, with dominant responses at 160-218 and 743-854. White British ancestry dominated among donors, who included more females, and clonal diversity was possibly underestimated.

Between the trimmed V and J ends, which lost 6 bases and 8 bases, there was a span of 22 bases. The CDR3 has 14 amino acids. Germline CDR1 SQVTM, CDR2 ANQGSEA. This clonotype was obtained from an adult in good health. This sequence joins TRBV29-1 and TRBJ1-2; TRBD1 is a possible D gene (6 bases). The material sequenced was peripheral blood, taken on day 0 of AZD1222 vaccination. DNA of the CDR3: TGCAGCGTATTTTCGGGGGGGCTCGGAGGAGGCTACACCTTC. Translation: CSVFSGGLGGGYTF. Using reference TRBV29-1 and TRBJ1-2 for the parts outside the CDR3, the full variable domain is SAVISQKPSRDICQRGTSLTIQCQVDSQVTMMFWYRQQPGQSLTLIATANQGSEATYESGFVIDKFPISRPNLTFSTLTVSNMSPEDSSIYLCSVFSGGLGGGYTFGSGTRLTVV.